Each of the 27 T cell receptor beta chains below was sequenced from the same sample in a study of blood T cell repertoires in COVID-19. The method was immunoSEQ multiplex PCR; TCRdb's version includes in-frame clones alone and lacks a portion of them. The sample records 150,000 to 200,000 clones, approximately 90% being singletons. Sequenced input: PBMCs or T cells enriched from blood (not recorded which). Source of these receptors: a woman aged 25 to 39 who had recovered from COVID-19.

This clone has more than one count but fewer than ten. This rearrangement joins TRBV18 to TRBJ2-5; D might be TRBD2 (7 bases). Germline CDR1 reads KGHSH; CDR2 reads LQKENI. Between the trimmed V and J ends, which lost 0 bases and 7 bases, there was a span of 15 bases. The CDR3 spans 15 residues. The CDR3 DNA is TGTGCCAGCTCACCACCCGCGGGGGCCCCTGGGACCCAGTACTTC. Its translation is CASSPPAGAPGTQYF.

V is TRBV5-1 and J is TRBJ1-1; 11 positions agree with TRBD1. In germline, CDR1 is SGHRS, CDR2 YFSETQ. CDR3 length equals 16 residues. J was trimmed by 6 bases and V by 6 bases; bases with no gene match: 13. The CDR3 bases are TGCGCCAGCACCCGACCGGGGACAGGGGGGATCGCTGAAGCTTTCTTT. Translating it yields CASTRPGTGGIAEAFF.

J is TRBJ2-7 and V is TRBV18; TRBD2 aligns across 12 bases. Per the germline V gene, CDR1 is KGHSH and CDR2 is LQKENI. J was trimmed by 0 bases and V by 6 bases; bases with no gene match: 3. The CDR3 loop spans 15 amino acids. The CDR3 nucleotides read TGTGCCAGCTCGGAGGGACTAGCGGGCTCCTACGAGCAGTACTTC. Protein sequence: CASSEGLAGSYEQYF.

J is TRBJ1-5 and V is TRBV5-5, with a possible D match to TRBD1 (6 bases). The V gene lost 2 bases and the J gene lost 0 bases, with 6 bases spanning the gap. Germline loops: CDR1 SGHKS, CDR2 YYEKEE (reference sequence). This CDR3 has 14 residues. CDR3 sequence reads: CASSFRGSNQPQHF. CDR3 in DNA: TGTGCCAGCAGCTTCAGGGGTAGCAATCAGCCCCAGCATTTT.

J is TRBJ1-2 and V is TRBV5-8, with 7 bases lining up with TRBD1. The V gene end was trimmed by 4 bases and the J gene end by 8 bases; junction bases not matched to a gene: 8. Germline V gene data show CDR1 as SGHTS and CDR2 as YDEGEE. This CDR3 has 13 residues. Here the CDR3 reads CASSKDRVGGYTF. CDR3 in DNA: TGTGCCAGCAGCAAAGACAGGGTCGGCGGCTACACCTTC. The full variable domain, with the rest looked up from reference TRBV5-8 and TRBJ1-2, is EAGVTQSPTHLIKTRGQQATLRCSPISGHTSVYWYQQALGLGLQFLLWYDEGEERNRGNFPPRFSGRQFPNYSSELNVNALELEDSALYLCASSKDRVGGYTFGSGTRLTVV.

V usage is TRBV4-2 and J usage is TRBJ1-1; no clear D gene. Trimming pared 1 base from V and 4 bases from J, leaving 7 bases between. The CDR3 extends over 13 amino acids. Germline V lookup: CDR1 LGHNA, CDR2 YNFKEQ. Here the CDR3 reads CASSQVRGTEAFF. The DNA for the CDR3 is TGTGCCAGCAGCCAAGTACGGGGCACTGAAGCTTTCTTT.

J is TRBJ1-4 and V is TRBV6-5, with TRBD1 matching 7 bases. This CDR3 has 13 amino acids. The trim removed 6 bases at V and 5 bases at J, leaving 3 bases unmatched. In germline, CDR1 is MNHEY, CDR2 SVGAGI. The chain's CDR3 is CASREGANEKLFF. Here the CDR3 DNA reads TGTGCCAGCAGGGAGGGGGCGAATGAAAAACTGTTTTTT.

The chain recombines TRBV7-9 with TRBJ2-7; 10 bases are a match to TRBD2. With V trimmed by 3 bases and J by 4 bases, 3 bases remained unmatched. Per germline, CDR1 SEHNR and CDR2 FQNEAQ (reference sequence). The CDR3 covers 14 residues. The CDR3 DNA reads as TGTGCCAGCAGCTTTCTTAGCGGGGGGTACGAGCAGTACTTC. It translates to CASSFLSGGYEQYF.

The genes are TRBV4-3 and TRBJ2-3; tentatively, D is TRBD2 (6 bases). V was trimmed by 0 bases and J by 0 bases, leaving 10 bases between them. The CDR3 runs 16 residues. Germline V gene lookup returns CDR1 LGHNA and CDR2 YSLEER. CDR3 sequence (DNA): TGCGCCAGCAGCCAAGAAGGGACTTCGAGCACAGATACGCAGTATTTT. Its protein product is CASSQEGTSSTDTQYF.

V usage is TRBV19 and J usage is TRBJ1-6, with D maybe TRBD1 (5 bases). V shed 5 bases and J shed 3 bases, with 11 bases lying between them. CDR3 length: 15 amino acids. Germline values: CDR1 LNHDA, CDR2 SQIVND (reference sequence). The CDR3 spells CASSGGWIYNSPLHF. The CDR3 region has the DNA TGTGCCAGTAGTGGGGGGTGGATCTATAATTCACCCCTCCACTTT. The variable domain in full, completed from reference TRBV19 and TRBJ1-6, reads DGGITQSPKYLFRKEGQNVTLSCEQNLNHDAMYWYRQDPGQGLRLIYYSQIVNDFQKGDIAEGYSVSREKKESFPLTVTSAQKNPTAFYLCASSGGWIYNSPLHFGNGTRLTVT.

The V and J genes are TRBV11-2 and TRBJ2-5, with 10 bases lining up with TRBD2. This CDR3 comprises 17 residues. With 4 bases clipped from V and 5 bases from J, the junction kept 13 bases outside the gene matches. CDR1 is SGHAT and CDR2 is FQNNGV in the germline V gene. The CDR3 coding sequence is TGTGCCAGCAGCTCCGCTAGCGGGAGAATTGGGTGGGAGACCCAGTACTTC. Its protein is CASSSASGRIGWETQYF.

This chain links TRBV7-2 with TRBJ1-5; D is uncertain. Germline V gene data show CDR1 as SGHTA and CDR2 as FQGNSA. V dropped 1 base and J dropped 4 bases, with 8 bases sitting between them. This CDR3 has 14 amino acids. The CDR3 nucleotides read TGTGCCAGCAGCTTAGAGAACGGGAATCAGCCCCAGCATTTT. It translates to CASSLENGNQPQHF.

The chain combines TRBV6-5 with TRBJ1-1; no reliable D call. V lost 6 bases to trimming and J lost 8 bases, with 7 bases between them. Germline-derived CDR1 and CDR2 are MNHEY and SVGAGI. This CDR3 region has 10 residues. CDR3 residues: CASRSREAFF. CDR3 coding DNA: TGTGCCAGCAGGTCGAGGGAAGCTTTCTTT.

The V and J genes are TRBV11-1 and TRBJ2-7, with 7 bases matching TRBD1. Germline V gene sequence: CDR1 SGHAT, CDR2 FQDESV (reference sequence). The CDR3 loop spans 13 amino acids. The V segment lost 5 bases and the J segment 3 bases; nucleotides outside the gene matches: 4. The CDR3 nucleotides read TGTGCCAGCAGCCCCGGGACAGACTACGAGCAGTACTTC. Translated, it gives CASSPGTDYEQYF.

The V and J genes are TRBV5-5 and TRBJ1-2, with 7 bases that match TRBD1. V shed 3 bases and J 7 bases; nucleotides not matched to a gene: 12. This CDR3 comprises 15 residues. Germline-derived CDR1 and CDR2 are SGHKS and YYEKEE (reference sequence). CDR3 sequence (DNA): TGTGCCAGCAGCTCCAGAGTGACAGGGATGGGTGGCTACACCTTC. This sequence encodes CASSSRVTGMGGYTF.

This clone was found a few times. This sequence joins TRBV7-8 and TRBJ1-5; D is possibly TRBD1 (6 bases). Trimming took 2 bases from V and 5 from J, leaving 13 bases between them. This CDR3 is 15 amino acids long. From germline, CDR1 is SGHVS and CDR2 FQNEAQ. Here the CDR3 DNA reads TGTGCCAGCAGCTTAAGTTTACAGGGCCATCAGCCCCAGCATTTT. Translated: CASSLSLQGHQPQHF.

J is TRBJ1-6 and V is TRBV9; D is undetermined. Germline loops: CDR1 SGDLS, CDR2 YYNGEE. There are 13 residues in the CDR3. The V and J ends lost 4 bases and 3 bases respectively, with 5 bases between them. In DNA form, the CDR3 reads TGTGCCAGCAGCCAGAACTATAATTCACCCCTCCACTTT. Translation: CASSQNYNSPLHF.

The chain employs TRBV2 and TRBJ1-6, with D tentatively TRBD1 (6 bases). Trimming pared 4 bases from V and 10 bases from J, leaving 14 bases between. The germline V gene encodes CDR1 SNHLY and CDR2 FYNNEI. The CDR3 loop spans 14 amino acids. The CDR3 DNA is TGTGCCAGCAGTGCACAGGGAGCCCGCTCACCCCTCCACTTT. It yields the protein CASSAQGARSPLHF.

This clone was detected only once. The chain links TRBV6-6 to TRBJ2-1; possibly TRBD2 for D (5 bases). The CDR3 loop spans 15 amino acids. Trimming removed 2 bases from V and 4 bases from J, with 12 bases in between. Germline V gene lookup returns CDR1 MNHNY and CDR2 SVGAGI (reference sequence). CDR3 loop: CASSYLRDLYNEQFF. CDR3 nucleotides: TGTGCCAGCAGTTACCTCCGGGATTTGTACAATGAGCAGTTCTTC.

The rearrangement uses TRBV21-1 and TRBJ2-1; the DNA was not used to check the table's D call, TRBD1. TRBV21-1 is an annotated pseudogene. The CDR3 spans 17 residues. The CDR3 is CASSTPLGQARDNEQFF. CDR3 in DNA: TGTGCCAGCAGTACCCCGCTTGGGCAGGCCAGGGACAATGAGCAGTTCTTC.

The V and J genes are TRBV9 and TRBJ1-6, with 9 bases lining up with TRBD1. Germline CDR1 and CDR2: SGDLS and YYNGEE. This CDR3 is built from 15 residues. The ends lost 3 bases at V and 6 bases at J; junction bases unmatched: 4. CDR3 sequence reads: CASSAGTGTNSPLHF. In DNA form, the CDR3 reads TGTGCCAGCAGCGCCGGGACAGGGACTAATTCACCCCTCCACTTT.

The rearrangement joins TRBV9 to TRBJ2-7; 9 nucleotides agree with TRBD1. CDR3 length: 15 residues. CDR1 and CDR2 from the germline V gene are SGDLS and YYNGEE. Trimming at V came to 4 bases and at J to 1 base, leaving 6 bases not matched to a gene. CDR3 sequence (DNA): TGTGCCAGCAGCCCCCGGACAGGGGTGTCCTACGAGCAGTACTTC. This encodes CASSPRTGVSYEQYF. Using reference TRBV9 and TRBJ2-7 for the parts outside the CDR3, the full variable domain is DSGVTQTPKHLITATGQRVTLRCSPRSGDLSVYWYQQSLDQGLQFLIQYYNGEERAKGNILERFSAQQFPDLHSELNLSSLELGDSALYFCASSPRTGVSYEQYFGPGTRLTVT.

This clone was found once. V and J are TRBV5-1 and TRBJ1-2; TRBD1 matches 7 bases. V was clipped by 7 bases and J by 2 bases; unmatched bases: 8. This CDR3 contains 14 residues. The germline V gene encodes CDR1 SGHRS and CDR2 YFSETQ. In DNA form, the CDR3 reads TGCGCCAGCTCCGACAGGGCTAAGAACTATGGCTACACCTTC. Protein product: CASSDRAKNYGYTF.

V usage is TRBV6-5 and J usage is TRBJ2-2; 7 bases are a match to TRBD2. The ends lost 6 bases at V and 3 bases at J; junction bases unmatched: 4. The CDR3 contains 14 residues. The germline V gene encodes CDR1 MNHEY and CDR2 SVGAGI. CDR3 residues: CASRGRGHTGELFF. The CDR3 nucleotides are TGTGCCAGCAGGGGGAGGGGCCACACCGGGGAGCTGTTTTTT.

The chain has TRBV7-9 and TRBJ2-3; 10 bases fit TRBD2. This CDR3 is 14 amino acids long. Germline lookup yields CDR1 SEHNR and CDR2 FQNEAQ (reference sequence). Unmatched junction bases numbered 2, after V lost 5 bases and J lost 3 bases. The CDR3 coding sequence is TGTGCCAGCAGCCATAGCGGGAGGACAGATACGCAGTATTTT. Protein sequence: CASSHSGRTDTQYF.

The chain carries TRBV24-1 and TRBJ1-2; D remains ambiguous. The CDR3 runs to 13 residues. Germline-derived CDR1 and CDR2 are KGHDR and SFDVKD. V was pared by 3 bases and J by 8 bases, with 12 bases between. The CDR3 is CATSDQELSGYTF. The CDR3 nucleotides read TGTGCCACCAGTGATCAAGAACTCTCGGGCTACACCTTC.

CDR3 in DNA: TGTGCCAGCTCACCAGGACAGAACTACAATCAGCCCCAGCATTTT. It translates to CASSPGQNYNQPQHF. This sequence joins TRBV18 and TRBJ1-5, with D perhaps TRBD1 (6 bases). V lost 2 bases to trimming and J lost 3 bases, with 11 bases between them. CDR1 and CDR2 (germline): KGHSH, LQKENI. CDR3 length equals 15 residues.